These 11 T cell receptor beta chains were all obtained from the same sample, sequenced in a study of blood T cell repertoires in COVID-19. This table comes from immunoSEQ multiplex PCR, and its TCRdb copy is limited to in-frame clones, with some not included. The sample lists 100,000 to 130,000 clones, about nine tenths seen once, with 2% to 2.5% in the top ten. What was sequenced was peripheral blood. The origin of the receptors is a human donor in a cohort sampled during active COVID-19.

This chain links TRBV7-8 with TRBJ2-7, with 9 bases aligning to TRBD2. V shed 2 bases and J 4 bases; nucleotides not matched to a gene: 15. The CDR3 has 18 amino acids. Germline-derived CDR1 and CDR2 are SGHVS and FQNEAQ. CDR3 residues: CASSLMIGAGGPRYEQYF. CDR3 DNA sequence: TGTGCCAGCAGCTTAATGATTGGGGCGGGAGGGCCACGGTACGAGCAGTACTTC.

The chain is built from TRBV11-2 and TRBJ2-1, with TRBD1 identical over 9 bases. The germline CDR1 and CDR2 sequences are SGHAT and FQNNGV. J gave up 0 bases and V 1 base, and 7 bases lay outside the gene matches. The CDR3 sequence is 18 residues long. CDR3 protein: CASSLGGQGDFSYNEQFF. The CDR3 DNA reads as TGTGCCAGCAGCTTAGGGGGACAGGGAGACTTCTCCTACAATGAGCAGTTCTTC.

Only one count was recorded for this clone. This rearrangement joins TRBV7-9 to TRBJ1-1, with D possibly being TRBD1 (6 bases). Germline lookup yields CDR1 SEHNR and CDR2 FQNEAQ (reference sequence). The CDR3 totals 14 residues. V was pared by 2 bases and J by 10 bases, with 17 bases between. This chain's CDR3 is CASSLSGGQIGAFF. The CDR3 DNA is TGTGCCAGCAGCTTATCCGGGGGGCAGATCGGAGCTTTCTTT.

CDR3 sequence reads: CASSSGGTEAFF. For the CDR3, the DNA is TGTGCCAGCAGTTCGGGTGGCACTGAAGCTTTCTTT. The gene calls are TRBV6-5 and TRBJ1-1; D not resolved. CDR1 is MNHEY and CDR2 is SVGAGI in the germline V gene. CDR3 length: 12 amino acids. Between the trimmed V and J ends, which lost 4 bases and 4 bases, there was a span of 7 bases.

V and J are TRBV18 and TRBJ1-1, with a possible D match to TRBD1 (6 bases). CDR1 is KGHSH and CDR2 is LQKENI in the germline V gene. Trimming took off 0 bases at V and 2 bases at J, with 10 bases between the two ends. The CDR3 consists of 15 residues. The CDR3 loop is CASSPPSQGNTEAFF. The CDR3, as DNA: TGTGCCAGCTCACCACCATCACAGGGAAACACTGAAGCTTTCTTT.

The chain recombines TRBV28 with TRBJ1-4; D unresolved. Trimming left V 7 bases short and J 8 bases short, with 20 bases between. Germline V gives CDR1 MDHEN, CDR2 SYDVKM. This CDR3 has 15 residues. DNA of the CDR3: TGTGCCAGCAAGAAATGGGAGGGTAGGAACGAAAAACTGTTTTTT. This sequence encodes CASKKWEGRNEKLFF.

The chain has TRBV25-1 and TRBJ1-2; D is undetermined. CDR1 and CDR2 from the germline V gene are MGHDK and SYGVNS. The V and J ends lost 3 bases and 6 bases respectively, with 14 bases between them. This CDR3 has 14 residues. CDR3 in DNA: TGTGCCAGCAGTGACTATGGGAGTCGGGATGGCTACACCTTC. Protein sequence: CASSDYGSRDGYTF.

V and J are TRBV20-1 and TRBJ1-5; D might be TRBD1 (5 bases). Trimming stripped 4 bases from V and 13 bases from J, with 14 bases between. Per germline, CDR1 DFQATT and CDR2 SNEGSKA (reference sequence). The CDR3 runs to 11 residues. The CDR3 DNA sequence: TGCAGTGCTACCTTACGGGGGACTCAGCATTTT. Protein sequence: CSATLRGTQHF.

V usage is TRBV2 and J usage is TRBJ2-1; 10 bases are shared with TRBD2. This CDR3 has 16 residues. V gave up 3 bases and J gave up 8 bases; unmatched junction bases: 10. Germline assignment: CDR1 SNHLY and CDR2 FYNNEI. CDR3 sequence (DNA): TGTGCCAGCAGTGATCCCGGACTAGCGGAAGCGGATGAGCAGTTCTTC. This gives the protein CASSDPGLAEADEQFF. Full variable domain (missing parts from reference TRBV2 and TRBJ2-1): EPEVTQTPSHQVTQMGQEVILRCVPISNHLYFYWYRQILGQKVEFLVSFYNNEISEKSEIFDDQFSVERPDGSNFTLKIRSTKLEDSAMYFCASSDPGLAEADEQFFGPGTRLTVL.

V usage is TRBV4-2 and J usage is TRBJ2-1; 10 bases line up with TRBD2. Per the germline V gene, CDR1 is LGHNA and CDR2 is YNFKEQ. The CDR3 is made up of 19 amino acids. J gave up 3 bases and V 0 bases, and 11 bases lay outside the gene matches. As DNA, the CDR3 is TGTGCCAGCAGCCAAGATGCTCCGGCTAGCGGGAGAGTCTACAATGAGCAGTTCTTC. This gives the protein CASSQDAPASGRVYNEQFF.

Comment on this clone: Mismatch with germline at one junction end may stem from a read error. J is TRBJ2-1 and V is TRBV14; TRBD2 matches at 11 bases. Germline-derived CDR1 and CDR2 are SGHDN and FVKESK. The CDR3 length is 20 residues. DNA for the CDR3: TGTGCCAGCAGCCTTCAACTAGCGGGGGACCGAAGGGGATATACAAGTGAGGAGTTCTTC. It translates to CASSLQLAGDRRGYTSEEFF.